This entry features one T cell receptor (beta chain) sequence. Its antigen is currently unknown. This sample is drawn from a study of circulating and synovial CD4+ cells in juvenile arthritis. Some clones are missing from TCRdb's copy, which holds only in-frame ones; the method was immunoSEQ multiplex PCR. This repertoire shows about 33,000 clones, 90% to 95% found once; its top ten account for roughly 0.7%. Study-level findings and limits: Deeper sequencing increased measured overlap with synovial clonotypes.

Germline V gene lookup returns CDR1 SGDLS and CDR2 YYNGEE. Trimming at V came to 3 bases and at J to 3 bases, leaving 8 bases not matched to a gene. The CDR3 consists of 17 residues. The sequence derives from a human donor with juvenile idiopathic arthritis. The sequenced material came from CD4+ T cells from blood. The chain carries TRBV9 and TRBJ2-1; 11 nucleotides agree with TRBD2. For the CDR3, the DNA is TGTGCCAGCAGCGCGGGACTAGCGGAGACCTACTACAATGAGCAGTTCTTC. Protein: CASSAGLAETYYNEQFF.